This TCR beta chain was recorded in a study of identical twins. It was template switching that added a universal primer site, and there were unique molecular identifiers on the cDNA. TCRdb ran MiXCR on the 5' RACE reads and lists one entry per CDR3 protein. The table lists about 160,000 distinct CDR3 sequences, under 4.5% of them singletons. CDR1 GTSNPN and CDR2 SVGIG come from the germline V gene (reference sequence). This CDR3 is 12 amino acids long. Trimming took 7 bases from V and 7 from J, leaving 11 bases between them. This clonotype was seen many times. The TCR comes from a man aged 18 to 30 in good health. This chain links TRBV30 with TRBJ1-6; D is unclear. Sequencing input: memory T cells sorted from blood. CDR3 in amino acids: CAYDRANSPLHF. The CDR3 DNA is TGTGCCTACGATAGGGCCAATTCACCCCTCCACTTT.